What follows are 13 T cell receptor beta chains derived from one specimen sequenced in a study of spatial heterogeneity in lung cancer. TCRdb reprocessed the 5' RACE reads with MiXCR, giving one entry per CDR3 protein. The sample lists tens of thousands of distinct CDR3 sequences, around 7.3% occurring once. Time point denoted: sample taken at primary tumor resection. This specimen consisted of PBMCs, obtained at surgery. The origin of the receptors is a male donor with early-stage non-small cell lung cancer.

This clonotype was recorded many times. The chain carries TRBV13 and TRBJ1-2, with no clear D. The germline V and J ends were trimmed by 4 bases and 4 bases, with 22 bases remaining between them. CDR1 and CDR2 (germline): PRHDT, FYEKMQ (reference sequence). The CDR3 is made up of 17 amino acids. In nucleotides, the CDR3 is TGTGCCAGCAGCTCCCGGGTCGGGCCTGGGTGGGCCTATGGCTACACCTTC. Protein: CASSSRVGPGWAYGYTF.

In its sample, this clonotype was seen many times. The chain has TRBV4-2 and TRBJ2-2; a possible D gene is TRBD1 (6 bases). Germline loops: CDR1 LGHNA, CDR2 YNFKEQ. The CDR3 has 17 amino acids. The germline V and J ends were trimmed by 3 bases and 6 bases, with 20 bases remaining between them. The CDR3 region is CASSHPRRDRSSGELFF. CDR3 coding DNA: TGTGCCAGCAGCCATCCAAGGAGAGACAGGTCATCCGGGGAGCTGTTTTTT.

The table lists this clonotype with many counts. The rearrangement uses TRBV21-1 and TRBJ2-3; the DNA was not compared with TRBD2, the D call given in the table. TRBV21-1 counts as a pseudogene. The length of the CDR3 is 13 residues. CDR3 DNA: TGTGCCAGCAGCAGGGAGTCCACAGATACGCAGTATTTT. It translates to CASSRESTDTQYF.

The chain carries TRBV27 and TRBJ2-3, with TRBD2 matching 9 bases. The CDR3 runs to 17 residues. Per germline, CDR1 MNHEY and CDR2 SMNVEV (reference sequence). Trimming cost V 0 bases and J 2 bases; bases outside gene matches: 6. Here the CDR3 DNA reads TGTGCCAGCAGTTTATCGGGTAGCGGGGGACCCACAGATACGCAGTATTTT. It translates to CASSLSGSGGPTDTQYF.

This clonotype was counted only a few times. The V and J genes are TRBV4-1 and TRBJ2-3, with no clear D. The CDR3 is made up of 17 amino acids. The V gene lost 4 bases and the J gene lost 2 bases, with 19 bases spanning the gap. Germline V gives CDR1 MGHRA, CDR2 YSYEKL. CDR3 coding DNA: TGCGCCAGCAGCCCTAGAGACGAGGCAGAAAACACAGATACGCAGTATTTT. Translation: CASSPRDEAENTDTQYF.

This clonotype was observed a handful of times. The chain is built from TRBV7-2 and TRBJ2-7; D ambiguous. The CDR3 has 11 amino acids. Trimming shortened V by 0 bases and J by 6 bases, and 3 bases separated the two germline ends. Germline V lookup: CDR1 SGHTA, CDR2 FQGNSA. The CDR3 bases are TGTGCCAGCAGCTTAGCCGTCGAGCAGTACTTC. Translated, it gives CASSLAVEQYF.

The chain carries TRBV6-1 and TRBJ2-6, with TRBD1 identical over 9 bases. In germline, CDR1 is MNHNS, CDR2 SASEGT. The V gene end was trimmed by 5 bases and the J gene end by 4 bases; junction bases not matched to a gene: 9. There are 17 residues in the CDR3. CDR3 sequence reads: CASSRGTGNSGANVLTF. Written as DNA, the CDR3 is TGTGCCAGCAGTCGGGGGACAGGGAATTCCGGGGCCAACGTCCTGACTTTC.

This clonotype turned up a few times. The CDR3 region is CASNKSGTPGETQYF. The CDR3 bases are TGTGCCAGCAACAAAAGCGGGACCCCGGGAGAGACCCAGTACTTC. This chain uses TRBV9 with TRBJ2-5; 7 bases match TRBD2. Unmatched junction bases numbered 12, after V lost 6 bases and J lost 4 bases. Germline V lookup: CDR1 SGDLS, CDR2 YYNGEE. CDR3 length equals 15 residues. Filled out from reference TRBV9 and TRBJ2-5, the complete variable domain reads DSGVTQTPKHLITATGQRVTLRCSPRSGDLSVYWYQQSLDQGLQFLIQYYNGEERAKGNILERFSAQQFPDLHSELNLSSLELGDSALYFCASNKSGTPGETQYFGPGTRLLVL.

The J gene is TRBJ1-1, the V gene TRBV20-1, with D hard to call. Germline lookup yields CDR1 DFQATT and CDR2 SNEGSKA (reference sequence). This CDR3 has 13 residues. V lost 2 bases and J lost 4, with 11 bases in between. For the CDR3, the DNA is TGCAGTGCTAGAAAAGGGCCTACCACTGAAGCTTTCTTT. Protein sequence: CSARKGPTTEAFF.

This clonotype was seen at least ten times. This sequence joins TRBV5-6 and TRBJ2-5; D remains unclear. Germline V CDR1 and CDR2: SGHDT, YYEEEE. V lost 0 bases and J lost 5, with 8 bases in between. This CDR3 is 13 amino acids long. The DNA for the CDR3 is TGTGCCAGCAGCTTGGGGTTAAGCGAGACCCAGTACTTC. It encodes CASSLGLSETQYF.

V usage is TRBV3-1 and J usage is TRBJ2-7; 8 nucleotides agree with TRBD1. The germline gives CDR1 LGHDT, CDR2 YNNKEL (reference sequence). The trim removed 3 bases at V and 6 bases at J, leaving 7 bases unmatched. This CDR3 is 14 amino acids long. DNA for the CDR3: TGTGCCAGCAGCCACTTAGACAGGGGCTCCGAGCAGTACTTC. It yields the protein CASSHLDRGSEQYF.

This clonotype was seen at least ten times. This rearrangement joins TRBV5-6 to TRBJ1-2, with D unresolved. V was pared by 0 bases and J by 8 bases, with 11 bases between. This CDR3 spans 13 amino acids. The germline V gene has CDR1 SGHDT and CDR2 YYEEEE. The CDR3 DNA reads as TGTGCCAGCAGCTTGGGTCAGGTTGAGGGCTACACCTTC. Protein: CASSLGQVEGYTF.

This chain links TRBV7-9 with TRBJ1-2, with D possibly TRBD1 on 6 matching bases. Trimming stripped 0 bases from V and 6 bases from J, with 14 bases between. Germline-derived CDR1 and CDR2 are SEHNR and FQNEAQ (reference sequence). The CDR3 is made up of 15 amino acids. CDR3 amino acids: CASSLARTGKNGYTF. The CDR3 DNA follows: TGTGCCAGCAGCTTAGCGCGTACAGGGAAGAATGGCTACACCTTC.